This is a list of T cell receptor beta chains from one sample in a study of shared clonotypes between healthy human individuals. The protocol was immunoSEQ multiplex PCR, while the TCRdb copy is restricted to in-frame clones and leaves out a portion. This sample has about 2.4 million clones, with 93% found just once. The sample taken for sequencing was naive CD4+ T cells from PBMCs. The receptors come from a man between 18 and 29 years old in good health. Some clones in this sample may be carry-over from other donors' samples. Each CDR3 is given without its conserved first and last residue.

V: TRBV29-1
J: TRBJ1-1
CDR3: SGLQGNEAF

V: TRBV7-2
J: TRBJ1-3
CDR3: ASSLDSTGNTIY

V: TRBV23-1
J: TRBJ2-7
CDR3: ASSQPRGGRSSYEQY

V: TRBV4-3
J: TRBJ2-1
CDR3: ASSQGGYVSVYNEQF

V: TRBV5-1
J: TRBJ2-2
CDR3: ASSLVREGTGELF

V: TRBV7-6
J: TRBJ2-1
CDR3: ASSSPAQRERGWGNEQF

V: TRBV27
J: TRBJ2-7
CDR3: ASSLSPGRTYEQY

V: TRBV30
J: TRBJ2-1
CDR3: AWETSGSYNEQF

V: TRBV5-1
J: TRBJ1-1
CDR3: ASSSSNSEAF

V: TRBV7-6
J: TRBJ2-3
CDR3: ASSLARSGDTQY

V: TRBV5-1
J: TRBJ1-1
CDR3: ASSLGLPNTEAF

V: TRBV10-3
J: TRBJ1-1
CDR3: AISGGPMNTEAF